These 28 T cell receptor beta chains were sequenced from one sample in a study of response to subunit inactivated influenza vaccine. TCRdb redid the calling of the RT-PCR reads with MiXCR, one entry per CDR3 protein. The sample carries roughly 570,000 distinct CDR3 sequences, 14% recorded once. This material consisted of PBMCs from blood, taken roughly 12 days after vaccination. Receptor source: a man aged 50 or older who received an inactivated influenza vaccine.

This clonotype was seen a few times. This chain links TRBV20-1 with TRBJ2-7; maybe TRBD1 (6 bases). The germline V gene encodes CDR1 DFQATT and CDR2 SNEGSKA (reference sequence). The CDR3 sequence is 14 residues long. Trimming stripped 3 bases from V and 3 bases from J, with 15 bases between. The CDR3 here is CSASPPGHLYEQYF. Written as DNA, the CDR3 is TGCAGTGCTAGCCCTCCGGGACACCTCTACGAGCAGTACTTC.

The chain uses TRBV15 and TRBJ2-7; TRBD1 or TRBD2 may be the D gene (6 bases each). The germline gives CDR1 LNHNV, CDR2 YYDKDF (reference sequence). Trimming took off 0 bases at V and 6 bases at J, with 15 bases between the two ends. CDR3 length: 15 amino acids. The CDR3 is CATSRELQQGGEQYF. The CDR3 DNA sequence: TGTGCCACCAGCAGAGAACTCCAACAGGGAGGCGAGCAGTACTTC.

This clonotype occurred a few times. This sequence joins TRBV29-1 and TRBJ2-5, with 10 bases fitting TRBD2. The V segment lost 3 bases and the J segment 4 bases; nucleotides outside the gene matches: 5. CDR1 is SQVTM, CDR2 ANQGSEA, per germline. There are 14 residues in the CDR3. The CDR3 protein is CSVEPSGSLETQYF. CDR3 nucleotides: TGCAGCGTTGAGCCTAGCGGGAGTCTAGAGACCCAGTACTTC.

This clonotype was found a few times. The CDR3 spells CASTPGQGFYEQYF. CDR3 coding DNA: TGTGCCAGCACCCCGGGACAGGGATTCTACGAGCAGTACTTC. The gene calls are TRBV12-3 or TRBV12-4 and TRBJ2-7, with TRBD1 identical over 9 bases. This CDR3 region has 14 residues. Germline trimming cut 7 bases from V and 3 bases from J; bases unmatched to any gene: 7.

The chain couples TRBV6-5 to TRBJ2-2, with unresolved D. With 4 bases removed from V and 4 bases from J, the gap between germline ends came to 10 bases. CDR1 and CDR2 (germline): MNHEY, SVGAGI. The CDR3 consists of 14 residues. Written as DNA, the CDR3 is TGTGCCAGCAGTTTTCAGAGGACCACCGGGGAGCTGTTTTTT. Protein product: CASSFQRTTGELFF.

The chain is built from TRBV3-1 and TRBJ2-1; 11 bases line up with TRBD2. The CDR3 spans 15 residues. Trimming removed 2 bases from V and 6 bases from J; junction bases left unmatched: 3. Germline values: CDR1 LGHDT, CDR2 YNNKEL (reference sequence). The DNA for the CDR3 is TGTGCCAGCAGCCAAAGGCTAGCGGGAGGCAATGAGCAGTTCTTC. Translation gives CASSQRLAGGNEQFF.

The table lists this clonotype with a few counts. The chain is built from TRBV6-5 and TRBJ2-3; no clear D. The CDR3 runs to 15 residues. Trimming shortened V by 3 bases and J by 7 bases, and 17 bases separated the two germline ends. Germline V gene data show CDR1 as MNHEY and CDR2 as SVGAGI. The CDR3 region is CASSYPGRALNTQYF. The CDR3 DNA reads TGTGCCAGCAGTTATCCGGGTCGGGCGTTGAATACGCAGTATTTT.

V usage is TRBV6-1 and J usage is TRBJ1-6, with D maybe TRBD1 (6 bases). The germline gives CDR1 MNHNS, CDR2 SASEGT. This CDR3 comprises 17 residues. V was pared by 6 bases and J by 0 bases, with 15 bases between. CDR3 residues: CASRTARGSSYNSPLHF. In DNA, the CDR3 is TGTGCCAGCAGGACGGCAAGGGGGAGCTCCTATAATTCACCCCTCCACTTT.

This clonotype was counted ten times or more. The rearrangement links TRBV5-1 to TRBJ1-1; the D gene is possibly TRBD1 (6 bases). There are 15 residues in the CDR3. The germline CDR1 and CDR2 sequences are SGHRS and YFSETQ. With 6 bases removed from V and 2 bases from J, the gap between germline ends came to 17 bases. The CDR3 loop is CASTQAGTLNTEAFF. Here the CDR3 DNA reads TGCGCCAGCACCCAAGCCGGGACACTAAACACTGAAGCTTTCTTT.

This clonotype turned up a few times. The V and J genes are TRBV6-1 and TRBJ1-5; weak D call: TRBD1 (6 bases). This CDR3 has 16 residues. Germline V gives CDR1 MNHNS, CDR2 SASEGT. Between the trimmed V and J ends, which lost 7 bases and 2 bases, there was a span of 18 bases. The CDR3 sequence: CASKLTGPGGNQPQHF. Here the CDR3 DNA reads TGTGCCAGCAAACTGACAGGTCCCGGAGGCAATCAGCCCCAGCATTTT.

This clonotype was counted between two and nine times. The rearrangement joins TRBV4-2 to TRBJ2-3, with TRBD2 identical over 8 bases. Trimming cost V 0 bases and J 1 base; bases outside gene matches: 6. Germline CDR1 and CDR2: LGHNA and YNFKEQ. CDR3 length: 17 residues. The DNA of the CDR3 is TGTGCCAGCAGCCAAGAGCGACTAGCGACAGGCACAGATACGCAGTATTTT. Its protein is CASSQERLATGTDTQYF.

The chain carries TRBV29-1 and TRBJ2-7, with D possibly being TRBD1 or TRBD2 (6 bases each). This CDR3 has 15 residues. Trimming removed 2 bases from V and 2 bases from J, with 16 bases in between. From germline, CDR1 is SQVTM and CDR2 ANQGSEA. In nucleotides, the CDR3 is TGCAGCGTTGAACCCGGCGGGGACACCGCCTACGAGCAGTACTTC. Translating gives CSVEPGGDTAYEQYF.

This clonotype has a count of ten or more. The chain links TRBV12-3 or TRBV12-4 to TRBJ1-3, with D unresolved. The ends were cut back, 6 bases at V and 2 bases at J, with 5 bases in the middle. The CDR3 extends over 12 amino acids. In DNA form, the CDR3 reads TGTGCCAGCAGGTCAGCTGGAAACACCATATATTTT. This encodes CASRSAGNTIYF.

The V call is TRBV18, the J call TRBJ2-7; D may be TRBD1 or TRBD2 (5 bases each). Germline V lookup: CDR1 KGHSH, CDR2 LQKENI. V was shortened by 3 bases and J by 1 base, with 13 bases between the two germline ends. The CDR3 sequence is 15 residues long. CDR3: CASSPNGTRSYEQYF. The CDR3 DNA is TGTGCCAGCTCACCGAACGGGACGAGATCCTACGAGCAGTACTTC. The complete variable domain, with remaining parts taken from reference TRBV18 and TRBJ2-7, reads NAGVMQNPRHLVRRRGQEARLRCSPMKGHSHVYWYRQLPEEGLKFMVYLQKENIIDESGMPKERFSAEFPKEGPSILRIQQVVRGDSAAYFCASSPNGTRSYEQYFGPGTRLTVT.

This rearrangement joins TRBV12-3 or TRBV12-4 to TRBJ2-7; 7 bases match TRBD1. V dropped 6 bases and J dropped 5; count of bases not matched to a gene: 13. CDR3 length: 15 amino acids. CDR3 coding DNA: TGTGCCAGCAGACTCAACGCCGGGACAGCCCACGAGCAGTACTTC. Residues: CASRLNAGTAHEQYF.

The gene calls are TRBV4-3 and TRBJ2-5, with D tentatively TRBD1 (6 bases). This CDR3 is 16 amino acids long. Germline lookup yields CDR1 LGHNA and CDR2 YSLEER. V dropped 0 bases and J dropped 5 bases, with 16 bases sitting between them. The CDR3 bases are TGCGCCAGCAGCCAAGATGGCAGGGGTTTCGTGGAGACCCAGTACTTC. Translated, it gives CASSQDGRGFVETQYF.

This sequence joins TRBV3-1 and TRBJ2-1; 7 bases fit TRBD2. Germline lookup yields CDR1 LGHDT and CDR2 YNNKEL (reference sequence). V lost 2 bases to trimming and J lost 10 bases; unmatched junction nucleotides: 2. The CDR3 runs to 12 residues. The CDR3 bases are TGTGCCAGCAGCCAATTGACTAGCGAGCAGTTCTTC. Translation gives CASSQLTSEQFF.

This clonotype was seen a handful of times. The chain joins TRBV6-1 to TRBJ1-2; D remains unclear. CDR1 MNHNS and CDR2 SASEGT come from the germline V gene. V was trimmed by 4 bases and J by 4 bases, leaving 10 bases between them. This CDR3 contains 13 residues. The CDR3 is CASSAGLSYGYTF. The CDR3 DNA reads as TGTGCCAGCAGTGCTGGACTTAGCTATGGCTACACCTTC.

This clonotype came up many times. This chain links TRBV29-1 with TRBJ2-5; 10 bases map to TRBD2. V lost 3 bases and J lost 6; bases outside the gene matches: 4. Germline assignment: CDR1 SQVTM and CDR2 ANQGSEA. This CDR3 region has 13 residues. The CDR3 protein is CSVDRTSGKTQYF. CDR3 sequence (DNA): TGCAGCGTTGACAGGACTAGCGGAAAGACCCAGTACTTC.

V is TRBV7-3 and J is TRBJ2-1, with no clear D. V dropped 5 bases and J dropped 5 bases, with 22 bases sitting between them. The CDR3 runs 17 residues. Germline CDR1 is SGHTA and CDR2 is FQGTGA. For the CDR3, the DNA is TGTGCCAGCAGCCCAGGACCTAACTACCCTCTTGACAATGAGCAGTTCTTC. This encodes CASSPGPNYPLDNEQFF. The complete variable domain, with remaining parts taken from reference TRBV7-3 and TRBJ2-1, reads GAGVSQTPSNKVTEKGKYVELRCDPISGHTALYWYRQSLGQGPEFLIYFQGTGAADDSGLPNDRFFAVRPEGSVSTLKIQRTERGDSAVYLCASSPGPNYPLDNEQFFGPGTRLTVL.

Only a few counts were recorded for this clonotype. The gene calls are TRBV5-1 and TRBJ1-6, with D uncertain. Germline values: CDR1 SGHRS, CDR2 YFSETQ. CDR3 length equals 14 residues. Trimming removed 5 bases from V and 6 bases from J, with 12 bases in between. Written as DNA, the CDR3 is TGCGCCAGCAGATTAGACACGTTTAATTCACCCCTCCACTTT. This encodes CASRLDTFNSPLHF.

Only a few counts were recorded for this clonotype. The chain combines TRBV5-1 with TRBJ2-1; 9 nucleotides line up with TRBD2. The J segment lost 0 bases and the V segment lost 0 bases, leaving 10 bases of the junction unmatched. The CDR3 runs to 19 residues. Per the germline V gene, CDR1 is SGHRS and CDR2 is YFSETQ. The CDR3 DNA sequence: TGCGCCAGCAGCTTGGTCGCTAGCGGGGCCTTTAGCTCCTACAATGAGCAGTTCTTC. Residues: CASSLVASGAFSSYNEQFF.

This clonotype was seen many times. The chain recombines TRBV12-3 or TRBV12-4 with TRBJ2-4; 10 bases are a match to TRBD2. V was clipped by 4 bases and J by 3 bases; unmatched bases: 6. The CDR3 spans 16 residues. In DNA form, the CDR3 reads TGTGCCAGCAGTTCCACAGCGGGGGGGAGCAAAAACATTCAGTACTTC. Protein product: CASSSTAGGSKNIQYF.

The rearrangement links TRBV9 to TRBJ2-5, with 10 nucleotides matching TRBD2. Germline V gives CDR1 SGDLS, CDR2 YYNGEE. There are 16 residues in the CDR3. After removal of 3 bases from V and 3 bases from J, the junction contained 8 bases not matched to a gene. In DNA, the CDR3 is TGTGCCAGCAGCGCCGCTCTAGCGGGAGAGGAAGAGACCCAGTACTTC. Encoded protein: CASSAALAGEEETQYF. Using reference TRBV9 and TRBJ2-5 for the parts outside the CDR3, the full variable domain is DSGVTQTPKHLITATGQRVTLRCSPRSGDLSVYWYQQSLDQGLQFLIQYYNGEERAKGNILERFSAQQFPDLHSELNLSSLELGDSALYFCASSAALAGEEETQYFGPGTRLLVL.

The sample holds a few counts of this clonotype. V is TRBV27 and J is TRBJ2-7; D remains unclear. Trimming shortened V by 2 bases and J by 5 bases, and 10 bases separated the two germline ends. CDR1 is MNHEY, CDR2 SMNVEV, per germline (reference sequence). The CDR3 runs to 13 residues. Here the CDR3 DNA reads TGTGCCAGCAGTTTAGACCCCTGGAACGAGCAGTACTTC. Protein sequence: CASSLDPWNEQYF.

The V gene is TRBV5-1, the J gene TRBJ2-2, with unresolved D. This CDR3 is built from 12 residues. The V end lost 4 bases, the J end lost 2 bases, and 3 bases lay between the germline ends. CDR1 SGHRS and CDR2 YFSETQ come from the germline V gene. CDR3 sequence: CASSDNTGELFF. The CDR3, as DNA: TGCGCCAGCAGCGATAACACCGGGGAGCTGTTTTTT.

About this clonotype: The junction differs from germline at one of its ends, possibly a read error. The rearrangement uses TRBV7-7 and TRBJ2-2; D may be TRBD1 (6 bases). Germline values: CDR1 SSHAT, CDR2 FNYEAQ (reference sequence). This CDR3 has 13 amino acids. The CDR3 region is CASKTGNTGELFF. The CDR3 nucleotides read TGTGCTAGCAAGACAGGGAACACCGGGGAGCTGTTTTTT.

This clonotype was seen a few times. The rearrangement joins TRBV7-2 to TRBJ2-3; D not certain. The CDR3 has 13 residues. Germline assignment: CDR1 SGHTA and CDR2 FQGNSA. With 3 bases removed from V and 3 bases from J, the gap between germline ends came to 7 bases. The CDR3 loop is CASSLVWTDTQYF. DNA for the CDR3: TGTGCCAGCAGCTTGGTTTGGACAGATACGCAGTATTTT.